These 14 T cell receptor beta chains were sequenced from one sample in a study of T cells in Graves' hyperthyroidism and ophthalmopathy. Amplification targeted TCR beta CDR3 regions from RNA transcripts. RT-PCR in the first round (using the HTBI primer set) targeted the TCR CDR3. TCRdb redid the calling of the multiplex PCR reads with MiXCR, one entry per CDR3 protein. The data hold 450,000 to 700,000 distinct CDR3 sequences, with around 45% observed a single time. The sequenced material came from peripheral blood or thyroid tissue (not recorded which). Receptors were obtained from an adult woman with Graves' disease, either hyperthyroidism or ophthalmopathy (not recorded which).

This clonotype came up many times. The rearrangement links TRBV20-1 to TRBJ1-1; D is unresolved. Trimming took off 5 bases at V and 1 base at J, with 11 bases between the two ends. The CDR3 has 13 amino acids. CDR1 and CDR2 (germline): DFQATT, SNEGSKA (reference sequence). CDR3 coding DNA: TGCAGTGCTCCAAACCCCAGGAACACTGAAGCTTTCTTT. Its protein is CSAPNPRNTEAFF.

This clonotype was seen at least ten times. J is TRBJ1-1 and V is TRBV13; D not certain. With 5 bases removed from V and 0 bases from J, the gap between germline ends came to 7 bases. The CDR3 consists of 13 residues. Germline V CDR1 and CDR2: PRHDT, FYEKMQ (reference sequence). This chain's CDR3 is CASSLHLNTEAFF. The CDR3 bases are TGTGCCAGCAGCCTACACTTGAACACTGAAGCTTTCTTT.

This clonotype was found many times. The V and J genes are TRBV12-3 or TRBV12-4 and TRBJ1-1; D remains ambiguous. V lost 7 bases, J lost 7 bases, and 7 bases lay in between. This CDR3 spans 10 amino acids. The CDR3 here is CASTQNEAFF. The CDR3, as DNA: TGTGCCAGCACCCAGAATGAAGCTTTCTTT.

This clonotype was observed a few times. This chain links TRBV7-3 with TRBJ2-1; no clear D gene. Between the trimmed V and J ends, which lost 5 bases and 8 bases, there was a span of 13 bases. CDR1 and CDR2 (germline): SGHTA, FQGTGA. The CDR3 runs 13 residues. Written as DNA, the CDR3 is TGTGCCAGCAGCCAAAGGGTCGGTTATGAGCAGTTCTTC. Amino acids: CASSQRVGYEQFF.

The sample holds many counts of this clonotype. The gene calls are TRBV5-5 and TRBJ2-7; weak D call: TRBD1 (6 bases). With 7 bases removed from V and 3 bases from J, the gap between germline ends came to 14 bases. Germline CDR1 is SGHKS and CDR2 is YYEKEE (reference sequence). This CDR3 is built from 13 residues. CDR3 sequence: CASSRTDFYEQYF. CDR3 nucleotides: TGTGCCAGCTCCAGGACAGATTTCTACGAGCAGTACTTC.

The chain couples TRBV20-1 to TRBJ1-5; TRBD1 agrees at 7 bases. CDR3 size: 14 residues. Germline V gene data show CDR1 as DFQATT and CDR2 as SNEGSKA (reference sequence). Trimming removed 6 bases from V and 5 bases from J; junction bases left unmatched: 10. The CDR3 here is CSAHLDRTDQPQHF. Written as DNA, the CDR3 is TGCAGTGCACACTTGGACAGGACAGATCAGCCCCAGCATTTT.

This clonotype was seen a few times. The genes are TRBV7-3 and TRBJ2-1; 7 bases map to TRBD1. CDR3 length: 13 residues. Per the germline V gene, CDR1 is SGHTA and CDR2 is FQGTGA. Trimming took 4 bases from V and 8 from J; bases not matched to a gene: 5. The CDR3 DNA is TGTGCCAGCAGCTCCCGACAGGGTTATGAGCAGTTCTTC. Its protein is CASSSRQGYEQFF. Full variable domain (remainder filled in from reference TRBV7-3 and TRBJ2-1): GAGVSQTPSNKVTEKGKYVELRCDPISGHTALYWYRQSLGQGPEFLIYFQGTGAADDSGLPNDRFFAVRPEGSVSTLKIQRTERGDSAVYLCASSSRQGYEQFFGPGTRLTVL.

The V and J genes are TRBV15 and TRBJ2-5; 11 nucleotides match TRBD2. Germline lookup yields CDR1 LNHNV and CDR2 YYDKDF (reference sequence). Trimming at V came to 0 bases and at J to 8 bases, leaving 5 bases not matched to a gene. The length of the CDR3 is 15 residues. CDR3 sequence: CATSRDRTSGSTQYF. CDR3 sequence (DNA): TGTGCCACCAGCAGAGATCGAACTAGCGGGAGCACCCAGTACTTC.

The CDR3 here is CASTMGTVSSGANVLTF. CDR3 coding DNA: TGTGCCAGTACCATGGGGACAGTGAGCTCTGGGGCCAACGTCCTGACTTTC. This sequence joins TRBV7-2 and TRBJ2-6, with 7 bases aligning to TRBD1. CDR3 size: 17 residues. The V and J ends lost 9 bases and 0 bases, in that order; junction bases with no gene match: 11. Germline values: CDR1 SGHTA, CDR2 FQGNSA.

This clonotype has at least ten counts. V gene TRBV20-1 combines with J gene TRBJ2-5; D not certain. Per the germline V gene, CDR1 is DFQATT and CDR2 is SNEGSKA (reference sequence). V lost 3 bases and J 3 bases, leaving 11 bases between the germline ends. The CDR3 extends over 13 amino acids. CDR3 bases: TGCAGTGCTAGCATAGTACGAAAAGAGACCCAGTACTTC. Its translation is CSASIVRKETQYF.

This clonotype has at least ten counts. The chain is built from TRBV10-3 and TRBJ2-7; D is undetermined. This CDR3 has 14 residues. V dropped 6 bases and J dropped 0 bases, with 12 bases sitting between them. CDR1 and CDR2 (germline): ENHRY, SYGVKD. In nucleotides, the CDR3 is TGTGCCATCAGGCAGATGAGGAGCTCCTACGAGCAGTACTTC. It encodes CAIRQMRSSYEQYF.

This clonotype was counted ten times or more. This sequence joins TRBV6-1 and TRBJ2-7; possibly TRBD1 for D (6 bases). V lost 5 bases to trimming and J lost 1 base, with 12 bases between them. CDR1 and CDR2 (germline): MNHNS, SASEGT. The CDR3 runs to 14 residues. The CDR3 DNA reads TGTGCCAGCAGTAACCACAGGGTATCCTACGAGCAGTACTTC. Translated, it gives CASSNHRVSYEQYF.

Ten or more counts support this clonotype. V gene TRBV15 combines with J gene TRBJ2-5; D perhaps matches TRBD2 (5 bases). The CDR3 spans 13 residues. CDR1 LNHNV and CDR2 YYDKDF come from the germline V gene (reference sequence). V lost 6 bases and J lost 5, with 13 bases in between. As DNA, the CDR3 is TGTGCCACCAGGGAGGACGGGTGGGAGACCCAGTACTTC. It yields the protein CATREDGWETQYF.

This clonotype occurred many times. The chain joins TRBV5-1 to TRBJ2-7, with a possible D match to TRBD2 (7 bases). The CDR3 extends over 15 amino acids. Germline V lookup: CDR1 SGHRS, CDR2 YFSETQ. V was cut by 4 bases and J by 3 bases, with 17 bases left in between. In nucleotides, the CDR3 is TGCGCCAGCAGCCCCACGTTGGGAGGGGGCTACGAGCAGTACTTC. The encoded protein is CASSPTLGGGYEQYF.